One T cell receptor beta chain is described in this entry. No antigen is known for it. The sample comes from a study of T cells after yellow fever vaccination. Notes on the study in general: At approximately 95% for CD4 and 70% to 90% for CD8, most primary-vaccination clones showed up again after the booster.

Germline loops: CDR1 SGHTA, CDR2 FQGNSA. Trimming took 5 bases from V and 7 from J, leaving 17 bases between them. The CDR3 loop spans 14 amino acids. A 5'RACE template-switching step, the method used to make TCR cDNA, added a universal primer site and UMIs. TCRdb fed the 5' RACE reads into MiXCR, producing one record per CDR3 protein. The repertoire consists of some 420,000 distinct CDR3 sequences, with roughly 20% occurring once and the leading ten covering 18%. The chain recombines TRBV7-2 with TRBJ1-2; the D gene is possibly TRBD1 (5 bases). This receptor was identified in a man aged 18-30 years who received the YFV17D yellow fever vaccine. The starting material was PBMCs, obtained before the yellow fever booster vaccination. CDR3 residues: CASSPSGGYSGYTF. The DNA for the CDR3 is TGTGCCAGCAGCCCGAGCGGGGGGTATAGTGGCTACACCTTC.